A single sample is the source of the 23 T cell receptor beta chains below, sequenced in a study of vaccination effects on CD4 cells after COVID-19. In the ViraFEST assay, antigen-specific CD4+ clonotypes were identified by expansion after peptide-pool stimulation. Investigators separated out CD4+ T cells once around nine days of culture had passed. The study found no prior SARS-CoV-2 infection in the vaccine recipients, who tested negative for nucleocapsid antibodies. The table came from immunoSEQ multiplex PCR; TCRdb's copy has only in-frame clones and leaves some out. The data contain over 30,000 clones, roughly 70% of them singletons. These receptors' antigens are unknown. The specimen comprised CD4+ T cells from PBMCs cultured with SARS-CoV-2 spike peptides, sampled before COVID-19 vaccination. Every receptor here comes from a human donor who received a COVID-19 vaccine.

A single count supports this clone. The CDR3 sequence is CASSLSRQAGEKLFF. The CDR3 nucleotides are TGCGCCAGCAGCTTATCCCGGCAGGCTGGTGAAAAACTGTTTTTT. The chain uses TRBV5-1 and TRBJ1-4, with unresolved D. Germline V gene data show CDR1 as SGHRS and CDR2 as YFSETQ. Trimming removed 2 bases at V and 7 bases at J, with 15 bases between. CDR3 length: 15 residues.

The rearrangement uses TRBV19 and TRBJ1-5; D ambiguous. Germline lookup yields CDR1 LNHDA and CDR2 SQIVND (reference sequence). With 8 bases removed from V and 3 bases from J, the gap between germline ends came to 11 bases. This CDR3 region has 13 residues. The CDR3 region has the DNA TGTGCCAGTCGGACGGGCATCAATCAGCCCCAGCATTTT. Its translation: CASRTGINQPQHF.

CDR3 bases: TGTGCCAGCAATTTAAGGGGCAGGGGAGGCACTGAAGCTTTCTTT. Translated, it gives CASNLRGRGGTEAFF. The chain links TRBV6-6 to TRBJ1-1; D is possibly TRBD1 (6 bases). Trimming pared 7 bases from V and 4 bases from J, leaving 19 bases between. This CDR3 spans 15 amino acids. Germline values: CDR1 MNHNY, CDR2 SVGAGI (reference sequence).

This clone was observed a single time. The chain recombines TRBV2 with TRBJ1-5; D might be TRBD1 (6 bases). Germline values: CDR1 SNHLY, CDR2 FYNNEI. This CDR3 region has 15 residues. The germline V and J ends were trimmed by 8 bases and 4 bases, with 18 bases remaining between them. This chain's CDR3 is CASRKGGAANQPQHF. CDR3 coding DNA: TGTGCCAGCCGCAAAGGGGGGGCAGCAAATCAGCCCCAGCATTTT.

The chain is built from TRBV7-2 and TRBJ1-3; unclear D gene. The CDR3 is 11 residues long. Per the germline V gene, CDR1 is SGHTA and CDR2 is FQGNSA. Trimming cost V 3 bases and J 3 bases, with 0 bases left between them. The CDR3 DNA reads TGTGCCAGCAGCTTTGGAAACACCATATATTTT. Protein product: CASSFGNTIYF.

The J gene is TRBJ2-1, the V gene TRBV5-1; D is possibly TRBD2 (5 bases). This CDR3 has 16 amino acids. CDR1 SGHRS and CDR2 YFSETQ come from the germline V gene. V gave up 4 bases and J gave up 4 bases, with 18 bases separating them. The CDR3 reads CASSRGQASLYNEQFF. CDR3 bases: TGCGCCAGCAGCCGAGGGCAGGCGAGCCTTTACAATGAGCAGTTCTTC.

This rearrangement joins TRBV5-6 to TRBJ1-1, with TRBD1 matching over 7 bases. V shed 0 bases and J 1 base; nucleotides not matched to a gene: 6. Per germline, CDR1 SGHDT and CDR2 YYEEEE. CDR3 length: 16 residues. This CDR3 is CASSLEGGGGNTEAFF. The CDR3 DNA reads TGTGCCAGCAGCTTGGAAGGGGGCGGAGGGAACACTGAAGCTTTCTTT.

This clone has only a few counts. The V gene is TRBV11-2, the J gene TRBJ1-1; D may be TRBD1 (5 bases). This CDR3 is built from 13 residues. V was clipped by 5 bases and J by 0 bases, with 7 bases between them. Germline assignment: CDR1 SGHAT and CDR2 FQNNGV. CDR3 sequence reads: CASSVQVNTEAFF. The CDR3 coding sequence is TGTGCCAGCAGCGTACAGGTGAACACTGAAGCTTTCTTT.

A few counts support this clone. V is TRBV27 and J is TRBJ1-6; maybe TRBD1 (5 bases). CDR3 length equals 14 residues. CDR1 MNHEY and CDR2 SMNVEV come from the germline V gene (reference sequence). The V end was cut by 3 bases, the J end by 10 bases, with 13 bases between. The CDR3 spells CASSFRETYSPLHF. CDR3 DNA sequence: TGTGCCAGCAGTTTCAGGGAGACGTACTCACCCCTCCACTTT.

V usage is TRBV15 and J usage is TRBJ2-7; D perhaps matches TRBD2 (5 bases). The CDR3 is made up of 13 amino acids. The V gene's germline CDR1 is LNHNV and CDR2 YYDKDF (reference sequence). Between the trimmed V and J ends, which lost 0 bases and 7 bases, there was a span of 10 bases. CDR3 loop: CATSRDPTREQYF. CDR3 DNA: TGTGCCACCAGCAGAGATCCCACTAGGGAGCAGTACTTC. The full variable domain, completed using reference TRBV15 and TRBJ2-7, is DAMVIQNPRYQVTQFGKPVTLSCSQTLNHNVMYWYQQKSSQAPKLLFHYYDKDFNNEADTPDNFQSRRPNTSFCFLDIRSPGLGDTAMYLCATSRDPTREQYFGPGTRLTVT.

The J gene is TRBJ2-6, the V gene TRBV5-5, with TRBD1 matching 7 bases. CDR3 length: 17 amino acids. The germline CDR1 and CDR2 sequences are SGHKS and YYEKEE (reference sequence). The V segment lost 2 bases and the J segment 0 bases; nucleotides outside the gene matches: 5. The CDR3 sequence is CASSFPTGSSGANVLTF. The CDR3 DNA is TGTGCCAGCAGCTTCCCGACAGGGAGCTCTGGGGCCAACGTCCTGACTTTC.

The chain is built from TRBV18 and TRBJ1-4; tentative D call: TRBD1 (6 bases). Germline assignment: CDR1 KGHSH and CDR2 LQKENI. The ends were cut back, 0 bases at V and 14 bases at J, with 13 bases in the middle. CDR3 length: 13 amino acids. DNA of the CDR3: TGTGCCAGCTCACCACCGGAAGGACAGAGGCTGTTTTTT. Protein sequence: CASSPPEGQRLFF.

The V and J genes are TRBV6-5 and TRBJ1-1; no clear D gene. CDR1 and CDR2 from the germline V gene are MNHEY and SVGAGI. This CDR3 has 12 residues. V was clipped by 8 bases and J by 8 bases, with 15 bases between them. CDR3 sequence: CASWIGKAEAFF. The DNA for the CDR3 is TGTGCCAGCTGGATAGGTAAGGCGGAAGCTTTCTTT.

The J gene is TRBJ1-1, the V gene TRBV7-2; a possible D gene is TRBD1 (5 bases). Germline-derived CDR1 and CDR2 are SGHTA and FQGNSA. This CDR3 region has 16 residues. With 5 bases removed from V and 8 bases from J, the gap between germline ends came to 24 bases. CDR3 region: CASSLIPRDGLHEAFF. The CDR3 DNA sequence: TGTGCCAGCAGCCTAATTCCCAGGGACGGACTACACGAAGCTTTCTTT.

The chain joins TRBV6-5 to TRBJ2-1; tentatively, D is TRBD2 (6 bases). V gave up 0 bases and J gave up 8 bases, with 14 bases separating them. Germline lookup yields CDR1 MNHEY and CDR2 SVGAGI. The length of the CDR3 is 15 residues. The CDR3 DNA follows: TGTGCCAGCAGTTACTCGTATGGGACTGCGCATGAGCAGTTCTTC. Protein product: CASSYSYGTAHEQFF.

This CDR3 reads CASSPGGMHTDTQYF. In nucleotides, the CDR3 is TGTGCCAGCAGTCCCGGGGGGATGCACACAGATACGCAGTATTTT. The chain couples TRBV9 to TRBJ2-3, with 7 bases that match TRBD2. The junction had 8 bases not matched to a gene; V was cut back by 5 bases and J by 2 bases. In germline, CDR1 is SGDLS, CDR2 YYNGEE. This CDR3 spans 15 amino acids.

The CDR3 DNA follows: TGTGCCAGCAGTTTATCCCGGACAGGGGGCTACGAGCAGTACTTC. This gives the protein CASSLSRTGGYEQYF. The chain uses TRBV28 and TRBJ2-7, with TRBD1 matching over 10 bases. Losses at the gene ends were 1 base for V and 3 bases for J; bases not matched to a gene: 3. Germline V lookup: CDR1 MDHEN, CDR2 SYDVKM. The CDR3 extends over 15 amino acids.

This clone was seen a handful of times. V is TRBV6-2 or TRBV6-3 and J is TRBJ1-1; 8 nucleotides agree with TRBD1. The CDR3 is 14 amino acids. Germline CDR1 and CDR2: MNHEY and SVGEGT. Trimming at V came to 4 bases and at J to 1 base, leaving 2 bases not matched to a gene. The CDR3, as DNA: TGTGCCAGCAGTTCGACAGGGGCGAACACTGAAGCTTTCTTT. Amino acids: CASSSTGANTEAFF.

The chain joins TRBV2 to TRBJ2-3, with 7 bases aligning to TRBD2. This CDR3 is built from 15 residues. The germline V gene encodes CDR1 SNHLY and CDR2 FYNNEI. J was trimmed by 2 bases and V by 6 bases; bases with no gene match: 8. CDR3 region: CASRLGGGYTDTQYF. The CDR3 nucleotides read TGTGCCAGCAGGCTAGGCGGGGGTTACACAGATACGCAGTATTTT.

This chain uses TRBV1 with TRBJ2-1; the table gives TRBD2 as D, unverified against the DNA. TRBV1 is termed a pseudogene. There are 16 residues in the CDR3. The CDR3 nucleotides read TGCACCAGCAGCCAAGATAGGAGCGGGAGGGGCAGTGAGCAGTTCTTC. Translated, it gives CTSSQDRSGRGSEQFF.

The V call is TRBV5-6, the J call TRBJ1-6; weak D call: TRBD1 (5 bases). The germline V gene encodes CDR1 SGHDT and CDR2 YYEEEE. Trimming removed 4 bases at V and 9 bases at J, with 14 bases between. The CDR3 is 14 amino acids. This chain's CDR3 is CASSRRTPTSPLHF. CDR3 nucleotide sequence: TGTGCCAGCAGCCGCCGGACACCAACTTCACCCCTCCACTTT.

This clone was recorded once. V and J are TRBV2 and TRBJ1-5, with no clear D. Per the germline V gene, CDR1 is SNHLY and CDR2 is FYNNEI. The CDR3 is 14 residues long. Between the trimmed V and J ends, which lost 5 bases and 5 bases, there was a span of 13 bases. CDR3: CASSFETPHQPQHF. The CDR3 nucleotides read TGTGCCAGCAGTTTTGAAACACCCCATCAGCCCCAGCATTTT.

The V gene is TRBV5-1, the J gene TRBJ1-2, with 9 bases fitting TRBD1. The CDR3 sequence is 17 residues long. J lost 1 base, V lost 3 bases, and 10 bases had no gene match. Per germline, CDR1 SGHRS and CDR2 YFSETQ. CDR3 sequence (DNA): TGCGCCAGCAGCTACGACAGGGGGGGTTCGGATAACTATGGCTACACCTTC. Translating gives CASSYDRGGSDNYGYTF. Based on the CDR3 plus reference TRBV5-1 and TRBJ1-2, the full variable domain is KAGVTQTPRYLIKTRGQQVTLSCSPISGHRSVSWYQQTPGQGLQFLFEYFSETQRNKGNFPGRFSGRQFSNSRSEMNVSTLELGDSALYLCASSYDRGGSDNYGYTFGSGTRLTVV.